This T cell receptor beta chain stems from a study of blood T cell repertoires in COVID-19. Background on the study: Acute and convalescent COVID-19 samples came from the United States, Italy and Spain. PBMCs, B-cell-depleted T cells, or T cells were the source of the cDNA or gDNA that made up the material.

Original processing notes: For nucleated cells, counts were estimated from reference gene primer amplification. Sequencing used immunoSEQ multiplex PCR; TCRdb keeps in-frame clones, though not all of them. The D gene and trimming were derived from the DNA, and the V and J assignments and clone size from that table. The sample lists roughly 70,000 clones; around 79% were seen once. V lost 5 bases, J lost 5 bases, and 6 bases stayed unmatched. Germline CDR1 and CDR2: MNHNY and SVGAGI (reference sequence). The CDR3 has 13 amino acids. Sequenced: peripheral blood. This sequence was found in a man in his 60s with acute or convalescent COVID-19. This chain uses TRBV6-6 with TRBJ2-7; 7 bases line up with TRBD1. The CDR3 region has the DNA TGTGCCAGCAGTCGGGACAGTTGGGACGAGCAGTACTTC. It specifies CASSRDSWDEQYF.